The source of this T cell receptor beta chain is a study of blood T cell repertoires in COVID-19. Across the study: Nucleic acid was either cDNA or gDNA, and it came from T cells, B-cell-depleted T cells, or PBMCs.

Original processing methods: It was from reference gene primer amplification that nucleated cell counts were estimated. Some clones are missing from TCRdb's copy, which holds only in-frame ones; the method was immunoSEQ multiplex PCR. The V and J calls and clone size come from that table; D and trimming were worked out from the DNA. The sample has 250,000 to 300,000 clones; about nine tenths are singletons. V lost 6 bases and J lost 7; bases outside the gene matches: 10. Looked up from germline, CDR1 is MNHEY and CDR2 is SVGAGI. The CDR3 is 15 amino acids. The clonotype comes from a woman aged 45-60 years who had recovered from COVID-19. The V and J genes are TRBV6-5 and TRBJ1-4; 8 bases map to TRBD1. Sequencing was done on a sample of peripheral blood. In DNA form, the CDR3 reads TGTGCCAGCAGGGGCAGGGGGCGCCCCGGTGAAAAACTGTTTTTT. This sequence encodes CASRGRGRPGEKLFF.